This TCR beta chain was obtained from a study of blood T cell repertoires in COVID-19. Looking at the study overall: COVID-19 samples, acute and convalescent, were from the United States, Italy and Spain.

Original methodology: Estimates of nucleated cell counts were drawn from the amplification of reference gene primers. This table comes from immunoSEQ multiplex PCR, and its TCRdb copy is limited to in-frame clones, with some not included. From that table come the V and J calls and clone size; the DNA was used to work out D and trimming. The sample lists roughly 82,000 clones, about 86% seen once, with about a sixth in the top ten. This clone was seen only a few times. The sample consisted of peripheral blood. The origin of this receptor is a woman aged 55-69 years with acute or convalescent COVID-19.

CDR3 loop: CASSGGLATNEKLFF. The DNA of the CDR3 is TGTGCCAGCAGCGGGGGCCTAGCAACTAATGAAAAACTGTTTTTT. The rearrangement joins TRBV7-8 to TRBJ1-4; a weak D match, TRBD1 (6 bases). The CDR3 is 15 amino acids. V was shortened by 5 bases and J by 0 bases, with 10 bases between the two germline ends. Germline V lookup: CDR1 SGHVS, CDR2 FQNEAQ.